Following are 2 T cell receptor beta chains from one sample sequenced in a study of neurological immune-mediated disorders. TCRdb fed the 5' RACE reads into MiXCR, producing one record per CDR3 protein. The table shows about 70,000 distinct CDR3 sequences, with around 3% occurring only once. Sequenced sample: PBMCs. The receptor set was obtained from a woman in her forties or fifties with multiple sclerosis.

This clonotype was recorded many times. The rearrangement joins TRBV5-1 to TRBJ2-7, with D perhaps matching TRBD1 (6 bases). The CDR3 has 15 residues. The germline V gene encodes CDR1 SGHRS and CDR2 YFSETQ. Trimming cost V 1 base and J 6 bases, with 17 bases left between them. CDR3 protein: CASSLSPTGSIEQYF. CDR3 coding DNA: TGCGCCAGCAGCTTGTCTCCTACAGGGTCCATCGAGCAGTACTTC.

This clonotype was detected many times. V and J are TRBV7-2 and TRBJ2-5; D gene ambiguous. This CDR3 has 12 residues. Germline V gene data show CDR1 as SGHTA and CDR2 as FQGNSA. Trimming cost V 3 bases and J 4 bases, with 6 bases left between them. CDR3 sequence: CASSFAAETQYF. CDR3 DNA sequence: TGTGCCAGCAGCTTCGCGGCAGAGACCCAGTACTTC. Full variable domain (outside the CDR3, taken from reference TRBV7-2 and TRBJ2-5): GAGVSQSPSNKVTEKGKDVELRCDPISGHTALYWYRQSLGQGLEFLIYFQGNSAPDKSGLPSDRFSAERTGGSVSTLTIQRTQQEDSAVYLCASSFAAETQYFGPGTRLLVL.